These 18 T cell receptor beta chains originate from one sample sequenced in a study of blood T cells in healthy people across ages. The use of a sample-barcoded 5' primer and a J-beta primer mix characterized a second PCR of about 7 to 12 cycles. Each CDR3 protein gets one entry after TCRdb re-called the 5' RACE reads with MiXCR. The sample has 600,000 to 850,000 distinct CDR3 sequences, 25% seen once. These sequences were also reported in another study, on T cells of mothers and their children.

The source material was blood. The receptors were sampled from a boy younger than 18 in good health.

A note on this clonotype: The junction departs from germline at one end; a sequencing error may be responsible. The chain links TRBV12-3 or TRBV12-4 to TRBJ2-3; 9 positions agree with TRBD2. CDR3 size: 15 residues. CDR3 loop: CARSLERGVKDTQYF. CDR3 coding DNA: TGTGCCCGCAGTTTAGAGCGGGGGGTTAAAGATACGCAGTATTTT.

This chain uses TRBV28 with TRBJ2-7, with TRBD2 as a possible D gene (6 bases). CDR1 is MDHEN, CDR2 SYDVKM, per germline. The germline V and J ends were trimmed by 5 bases and 0 bases, with 20 bases remaining between them. This CDR3 is 17 amino acids long. Here the CDR3 reads CASSPNFGPGLSYEQYF. The CDR3 DNA follows: TGTGCCAGCAGTCCAAATTTCGGACCGGGACTCTCCTACGAGCAGTACTTC.

V usage is TRBV28 and J usage is TRBJ1-4; 10 bases align to TRBD1. V lost 5 bases and J lost 7; bases outside the gene matches: 13. The CDR3 runs to 17 residues. Germline V gene lookup returns CDR1 MDHEN and CDR2 SYDVKM. CDR3 in DNA: TGTGCCAGCAGTCCAAGTCCCGGGACAGGGGCGGGTGAAAAACTGTTTTTT. This encodes CASSPSPGTGAGEKLFF.

This clonotype was detected a few times. The conserved phenylalanine or tryptophan is not found at the CDR3 terminus, so this likely reflects a read error. CDR3 in amino acids: CASSLPPGTYNEQFL. The DNA for the CDR3 is TGTGCCAGCAGTTTGCCCCCAGGGACTTACAATGAGCAGTTCCTC. This chain uses TRBV12-3 or TRBV12-4 with TRBJ2-1, with D perhaps matching TRBD2 (6 bases). This CDR3 has 15 residues. The V end lost 3 bases, the J end lost 4 bases, and 13 bases lay between the germline ends.

The chain couples TRBV29-1 to TRBJ2-2; 11 nucleotides match TRBD1. The germline gives CDR1 SQVTM, CDR2 ANQGSEA. V trimming: 0 bases; J trimming: 6 bases; junction bases outside the gene matches: 3. The CDR3 is 15 residues long. CDR3 DNA: TGCAGCGTTGAAGAGGACAGGGGGCGATCCGGGGAGCTGTTTTTT. Translating gives CSVEEDRGRSGELFF.

About this clonotype: One junction end disagrees with the germline gene, perhaps due to a read error. The V gene is TRBV12-5, the J gene TRBJ2-3, with 7 bases lining up with TRBD1. Per the germline V gene, CDR1 is LGHNT and CDR2 is FRNRAP. This CDR3 has 11 amino acids. The CDR3 spells CASGDGQDSHF. In DNA form, the CDR3 reads TGTGCTAGTGGTGACGGACAGGATTCCCATTTT.

Note on this clonotype: A junction boundary mismatches the germline segment, possibly from a read error. The gene calls are TRBV7-7 and TRBJ2-1; a possible D gene is TRBD2 (5 bases). Germline lookup yields CDR1 SSHAT and CDR2 FNYEAQ (reference sequence). CDR3 length equals 16 residues. This CDR3 is CASSSNLGSSYNEQFF. CDR3 in DNA: TGTGCTAGCAGCTCCAATCTAGGGAGCTCCTACAATGAGCAGTTCTTC. The variable domain in full, with the rest retrieved from reference TRBV7-7 and TRBJ2-1, is GAGVSQSPRYKVTKRGQDVTLRCDPISSHATLYWYQQALGQGPEFLTYFNYEAQPDKSGLPSDRFSAERPEGSISTLTIQRTEQRDSAMYRCASSSNLGSSYNEQFFGPGTRLTVL.

This chain uses TRBV11-2 with TRBJ1-2; D unresolved. The CDR3 contains 14 residues. V was pared by 6 bases and J by 7 bases, with 18 bases between. From germline, CDR1 is SGHAT and CDR2 FQNNGV. Written as DNA, the CDR3 is TGTGCCAGCAGTCCAGGTCCGGGTTTAGGTGGCTACACCTTC. Protein: CASSPGPGLGGYTF.

This chain connects TRBV13 to TRBJ2-3; 9 bases fit TRBD1. The CDR3 runs 15 residues. The J segment lost 5 bases and the V segment lost 4 bases, leaving 7 bases of the junction unmatched. Germline CDR1 reads PRHDT; CDR2 reads FYEKMQ (reference sequence). The CDR3 nucleotides are TGTGCCAGCAGCTCCTGGACAGGGGAGAGAGATACGCAGTATTTT. Its translation is CASSSWTGERDTQYF.

The V gene is TRBV9, the J gene TRBJ2-3; D remains ambiguous. Germline V CDR1 and CDR2: SGDLS, YYNGEE. Trimming removed 0 bases at V and 6 bases at J, with 11 bases between. The CDR3 has 14 amino acids. The CDR3 spells CASSVDEGQDTQYF. CDR3 coding DNA: TGTGCCAGCAGCGTAGATGAAGGCCAGGATACGCAGTATTTT.

The rearrangement uses TRBV6-5 and TRBJ1-2; maybe TRBD1 (5 bases). The CDR3 covers 16 residues. Trimming left V 0 bases short and J 4 bases short, with 15 bases between. Per the germline V gene, CDR1 is MNHEY and CDR2 is SVGAGI. The CDR3 DNA follows: TGTGCCAGCAGTTACTCTCCCGGGGGATCGCGCTATGGCTACACCTTC. It specifies CASSYSPGGSRYGYTF.

This clonotype has a handful of counts. The chain carries TRBV29-1 and TRBJ2-1; the D gene could be TRBD1 or TRBD2 (5 bases each). CDR1 is SQVTM and CDR2 is ANQGSEA in the germline V gene. This CDR3 has 15 amino acids. Trimming took 4 bases from V and 0 from J, leaving 13 bases between them. The CDR3 loop is CSVVGVADSYNEQFF. The CDR3 DNA reads TGCAGCGTTGTGGGGGTCGCGGACTCCTACAATGAGCAGTTCTTC.

This clonotype was counted between two and nine times. The chain has TRBV28 and TRBJ1-5; 8 bases align to TRBD1. The CDR3 has 17 amino acids. V lost 4 bases, J lost 6 bases, and 14 bases stayed unmatched. CDR1 and CDR2 (germline): MDHEN, SYDVKM. CDR3 coding DNA: TGTGCCAGCAGTTCCCGAACGACAGGGGAAGTGGGTCAGCCCCAGCATTTT. Its protein is CASSSRTTGEVGQPQHF.

The V gene is TRBV7-2, the J gene TRBJ2-5; D is possibly TRBD2 (7 bases). CDR1 SGHTA and CDR2 FQGNSA come from the germline V gene. Trimming shortened V by 5 bases and J by 4 bases, and 11 bases separated the two germline ends. The CDR3 runs to 13 residues. The CDR3 sequence is CASSPGGPETQYF. CDR3 DNA: TGTGCCAGCAGCCCCGGGGGGCCAGAGACCCAGTACTTC.

In its sample, this clonotype was seen a few times. J is TRBJ1-2 and V is TRBV9, with D perhaps TRBD1 (5 bases). The V gene lost 3 bases and the J gene lost 5 bases, with 20 bases spanning the gap. Germline CDR1 SGDLS, CDR2 YYNGEE. This CDR3 is 16 amino acids long. CDR3 sequence (DNA): TGTGCCAGCAGCGCGTCGCCCTCTCAGGGCAATTATGGCTACACCTTC. Its protein is CASSASPSQGNYGYTF.

This clonotype was observed a handful of times. This chain uses TRBV5-1 with TRBJ1-4; 7 nucleotides align to TRBD1. J was trimmed by 8 bases and V by 4 bases; bases with no gene match: 11. The germline gives CDR1 SGHRS, CDR2 YFSETQ. This CDR3 spans 15 amino acids. The CDR3 loop reads CASSIRQGEEEKLFF. CDR3 coding DNA: TGCGCCAGCAGCATCCGACAGGGTGAAGAAGAAAAACTGTTTTTT.

J is TRBJ2-5 and V is TRBV20-1; 8 bases align to TRBD2. The CDR3 is made up of 14 amino acids. Looked up from germline, CDR1 is DFQATT and CDR2 is SNEGSKA (reference sequence). J was trimmed by 4 bases and V by 3 bases; bases with no gene match: 7. DNA of the CDR3: TGCAGTGCTAGGGTCCGGGGGGGAGGAGAGACCCAGTACTTC. This translates into CSARVRGGGETQYF.

In this sample, this clonotype turned up many times. This rearrangement joins TRBV12-3 or TRBV12-4 to TRBJ2-7; D not certain. V was cut by 6 bases and J by 4 bases, with 13 bases left in between. The CDR3 sequence is 13 residues long. CDR3 sequence: CASSLGGPYEQYF. The CDR3 DNA sequence: TGTGCCAGCAGCCTGGGCGGACCATACGAGCAGTACTTC.